This TCR beta chain was sequenced in a study of T-cell memory formation after mild COVID-19. In the study overall: The two donors had largely donor-specific TCR clusters.

Broader study findings: Pre-infection memory carried some responding clones, suggesting that cross-reactive memory joined.

TCRdb redid the calling of the 5' RACE reads with MiXCR, one entry per CDR3 protein. The sample shows over 150,000 distinct CDR3 sequences, around 18% of them seen only once. Turning to this clonotype: Its antigen is undetermined.

Germline V gives CDR1 SGHKS, CDR2 YYEKEE (reference sequence). V was pared by 4 bases and J by 2 bases, with 13 bases between. The CDR3 has 14 residues. The clonotype comes from a man between 18 and 35 years old who had mild COVID-19 (a few samples of this study predate the infection). Cell type and time point are not known. V is TRBV5-5 and J is TRBJ2-7, with D possibly TRBD2 on 6 matching bases. The sample consisted of PBMCs or a T cell subset sorted from them (not recorded which). CDR3 in amino acids: CASSPGTEAYEQYV. CDR3 DNA: TGTGCCAGCAGCCCCGGGACTGAGGCCTACGAGCAGTACGTC.